These T cell receptor beta chains were read from a single sample in a study of T cell responses to AZD1222 COVID-19 vaccine. The data were produced by immunoSEQ multiplex PCR, yet TCRdb's version contains in-frame clones alone and is incomplete. The sample yields about 100,000 clones, 80% to 90% seen once. The input for sequencing was peripheral blood, taken on day 0 of AZD1222 vaccination. These TCRs come from an adult in good health. The CDR3 runs from the conserved cysteine through the conserved F or W. Fields, in order: clone size, J gene, D gene, V gene, CDR3 protein, CDR3 DNA. The D gene is left open where the match is weak. Some rows mark clone size as missing; the rest say once, few, many or name a class of expanded clone.

size: NA
J: TRBJ1-5
D: NA
V: TRBV6-2/TRBV6-3
CDR3: CASSYQFRGSIQPQHF
DNA: TGTGCCAGCAGTTACCAGTTCAGGGGATCGATCCAGCCCCAGCATTTT

size: once
J: TRBJ2-1
D: TRBD1
V: TRBV19
CDR3: CASSIEGGRHSSYNEQFF
DNA: TGTGCCAGTAGTATAGAAGGGGGCAGGCATAGCTCCTACAATGAGCAGTTCTTC

size: NA
J: TRBJ2-1
D: NA
V: TRBV19
CDR3: CASRREISYNEQFF
DNA: TGTGCCAGTAGAAGAGAGATCTCCTACAATGAGCAGTTCTTC

size: few
J: TRBJ2-1
D: NA
V: TRBV9
CDR3: CASSVLHGNEQFF
DNA: TGTGCCAGCAGCGTATTACACGGGAATGAGCAGTTCTTC

size: NA
J: TRBJ1-2
D: NA
V: TRBV4-1
CDR3: CASSQELRAGVNYGYTF
DNA: TGCGCCAGCAGCCAAGAACTTCGGGCAGGGGTTAACTATGGCTACACCTTC

size: NA
J: TRBJ2-7
D: TRBD1
V: TRBV7-2
CDR3: CASSLAGTGGLVPYEQYF
DNA: TGTGCCAGCAGCTTAGCGGGAACAGGGGGATTGGTTCCCTACGAGCAGTACTTC

size: NA
J: TRBJ1-2
D: NA
V: TRBV15
CDR3: CATSRELGITAGYTF
DNA: TGTGCCACCAGCAGAGAGTTGGGTATTACGGCAGGCTACACCTTC

size: NA
J: TRBJ1-6
D: NA
V: TRBV9
CDR3: CASSVRVGPNSPLHF
DNA: TGTGCCAGCAGCGTACGGGTAGGGCCAAATTCACCCCTCCACTTT

size: few
J: TRBJ2-1
D: NA
V: TRBV5-1
CDR3: CASSFRGNYNEQFF
DNA: TGCGCCAGCAGCTTCAGGGGAAATTACAATGAGCAGTTCTTC

size: NA
J: TRBJ2-5
D: NA
V: TRBV11-2
CDR3: CASSPGPLAGTQYF
DNA: TGTGCCAGCAGCCCTGGCCCCCTAGCCGGGACCCAGTACTTC

size: NA
J: TRBJ1-1
D: NA
V: TRBV5-1
CDR3: CASSQLGGAGTEAFF
DNA: TGCGCCAGCAGCCAACTGGGGGGAGCAGGCACTGAAGCTTTCTTT

size: NA
J: TRBJ1-2
D: TRBD1
V: TRBV7-3
CDR3: CASSDGTGGAYGYTF
DNA: TGTGCCAGCAGCGATGGGACAGGAGGTGCCTATGGCTACACCTTC

size: NA
J: TRBJ1-1
D: NA
V: TRBV7-9
CDR3: CASSLEGVYTEAFF
DNA: TGTGCCAGCAGCCTAGAGGGGGTTTACACTGAAGCTTTCTTT

size: NA
J: TRBJ2-2
D: NA
V: TRBV7-2
CDR3: CASSRLVPGELFF
DNA: TGTGCCAGCAGCCGACTAGTACCCGGGGAGCTGTTTTTT

size: NA
J: TRBJ1-1
D: NA
V: TRBV7-9
CDR3: CASSLGNVSPFF
DNA: TGTGCCAGCAGCCTAGGGAATGTATCCCCCTTCTTT

size: NA
J: TRBJ2-7
D: NA
V: TRBV7-9
CDR3: CASSLGAGETHEQYF
DNA: TGTGCCAGCAGCTTAGGAGCAGGGGAGACCCACGAGCAGTACTTC

size: NA
J: TRBJ1-5
D: NA
V: TRBV27
CDR3: CASSRGQSNQPQHF
DNA: TGTGCCAGCAGCCGTGGACAGTCCAATCAGCCCCAGCATTTT

size: NA
J: TRBJ2-1
D: NA
V: TRBV6-2/TRBV6-3
CDR3: CASSYGLPLNEQFF
DNA: TGTGCCAGCAGTTACGGGCTACCTCTCAATGAGCAGTTCTTC

size: few
J: TRBJ1-2
D: TRBD1
V: TRBV27
CDR3: CASSLSTGGAGYTF
DNA: TGTGCCAGCAGTTTATCGACAGGGGGCGCGGGCTACACCTTC

size: NA
J: TRBJ2-2
D: NA
V: TRBV19
CDR3: CASVFTHPPGELFF
DNA: TGTGCCAGCGTATTTACCCATCCGCCCGGGGAGCTGTTTTTT

size: NA
J: TRBJ1-6
D: NA
V: TRBV11-3
CDR3: CASSLVYGSPLHF
DNA: TGTGCCAGCAGCTTAGTTTATGGTTCACCCCTCCACTTT

size: NA
J: TRBJ2-5
D: TRBD1
V: TRBV18
CDR3: CASSAPGQGAETQYF
DNA: TGTGCCAGCTCCGCGCCGGGACAGGGAGCGGAGACCCAGTACTTC

size: NA
J: TRBJ2-7
D: NA
V: TRBV5-4
CDR3: CASSWGNYEQYF
DNA: TGTGCCAGCAGCTGGGGGAACTACGAGCAGTACTTC

size: NA
J: TRBJ1-2
D: NA
V: TRBV6-5
CDR3: CASSINRGGYTF
DNA: TGTGCCAGCAGCATTAACAGAGGTGGCTACACCTTC

size: NA
J: TRBJ1-4
D: TRBD1
V: TRBV18
CDR3: CASSRTGGNEKLFF
DNA: TGTGCCAGCTCACGGACAGGGGGAAATGAAAAACTGTTTTTT

size: NA
J: TRBJ2-1
D: NA
V: TRBV5-5
CDR3: CASSQNGGVRDEQFF
DNA: TGTGCCAGCAGTCAGAATGGCGGGGTTCGGGATGAGCAGTTCTTC

size: few
J: TRBJ1-5
D: NA
V: TRBV10-1
CDR3: CASSESGEGHPQHF
DNA: TGCGCCAGCAGTGAGTCGGGGGAAGGCCATCCCCAGCATTTT

size: NA
J: TRBJ1-1
D: TRBD1
V: TRBV5-1
CDR3: CASSLDRTGSTEAFF
DNA: TGCGCCAGCAGCTTAGACAGGACAGGCAGCACTGAAGCTTTCTTT

size: NA
J: TRBJ1-1
D: NA
V: TRBV12-3/TRBV12-4
CDR3: CASSWEGTEAFF
DNA: TGTGCCAGCAGTTGGGAGGGCACTGAAGCTTTCTTT

size: NA
J: TRBJ1-1
D: TRBD1
V: TRBV28
CDR3: CASSSPGQPNTEAFF
DNA: TGTGCCAGCAGTTCACCGGGACAGCCTAACACTGAAGCTTTCTTT

size: NA
J: TRBJ2-7
D: TRBD2
V: TRBV11-3
CDR3: CASSLAGGYSYEQYF
DNA: TGTGCCAGCAGCCTAGCGGGCGGCTACTCCTACGAGCAGTACTTC

size: once
J: TRBJ1-5
D: NA
V: TRBV16
CDR3: CASSPGPADQPQHF
DNA: TGTGCCAGCAGCCCCGGACCGGCGGATCAGCCCCAGCATTTT

size: NA
J: TRBJ1-1
D: NA
V: TRBV3-1/TRBV3-2
CDR3: CASSLKSGGTEAFF
DNA: TGTGCCAGCAGCCTAAAGAGCGGCGGGACTGAAGCTTTCTTT

size: NA
J: TRBJ2-3
D: TRBD2
V: TRBV10-3
CDR3: CAISETVLLAGDGTDTQYF
DNA: TGTGCCATCAGTGAGACCGTTTTACTAGCGGGAGATGGCACAGATACGCAGTATTTT

size: NA
J: TRBJ1-2
D: NA
V: TRBV27
CDR3: CASRSREMGGYTF
DNA: TGTGCCAGCAGGAGCAGGGAGATGGGAGGCTACACCTTC

size: NA
J: TRBJ1-4
D: NA
V: TRBV2
CDR3: CASLGVTTNEKLFF
DNA: TGTGCCAGCTTGGGGGTAACAACTAATGAAAAACTGTTTTTT

size: NA
J: TRBJ1-1
D: NA
V: TRBV7-2
CDR3: CASSLRREADTEAFF
DNA: TGTGCCAGCAGCTTACGCCGAGAGGCGGACACTGAAGCTTTCTTT

size: NA
J: TRBJ1-1
D: NA
V: TRBV27
CDR3: CASRPEGGTEAFF
DNA: TGTGCCAGCAGGCCGGAGGGGGGGACTGAAGCTTTCTTT

size: NA
J: TRBJ1-5
D: TRBD1
V: TRBV19
CDR3: CASSQDLGQGGQPQHF
DNA: TGTGCCAGTAGTCAAGACCTGGGACAGGGCGGTCAGCCCCAGCATTTT

size: NA
J: TRBJ1-1
D: NA
V: TRBV4-1
CDR3: CASSQDWSTGNTEAFF
DNA: TGCGCCAGCAGCCAAGATTGGTCCACAGGGAACACTGAAGCTTTCTTT

size: once
J: TRBJ1-4
D: TRBD1
V: TRBV6-5
CDR3: CASRGTGDGKLFF
DNA: TGTGCCAGCAGGGGGACAGGGGACGGAAAACTGTTTTTT

size: NA
J: TRBJ2-7
D: NA
V: TRBV2
CDR3: CASSEGRDILYEQYF
DNA: TGTGCCAGCAGTGAAGGACGGGACATCCTCTACGAGCAGTACTTC

size: NA
J: TRBJ1-5
D: NA
V: TRBV28
CDR3: CASSSLGPQHF
DNA: TGTGCCAGCAGTTCCCTAGGGCCCCAGCATTTT